One sample yielded the 25 T cell receptor beta chains listed below, sequenced in a study of T cell repertoires in cytomegalovirus infection. The antigens these receptors bind are not known. MiXCR, applied by TCRdb to the reads, yields one record per CDR3 protein. Of hundreds of thousands of distinct CDR3 sequences detected, approximately 31% appear once; the ten largest clones hold 11% to 15%. The input for sequencing was cultured CD8+ T cells from PBMCs, taken from culture after CMV antigen stimulation. The receptors come from a human donor in good health (CMV status not recorded). Some clones in this sample may be carry-over from other donors' samples.

This clonotype was recorded many times. The chain carries TRBV7-2 and TRBJ2-5; D is unresolved. The CDR3 loop spans 13 amino acids. Germline CDR1 reads SGHTA; CDR2 reads FQGNSA. The V gene lost 3 bases and the J gene lost 6 bases, with 11 bases spanning the gap. Here the CDR3 reads CASSLNRVQTQYF. The CDR3 DNA reads TGTGCCAGCAGCTTGAACCGGGTCCAGACCCAGTACTTC. Using reference TRBV7-2 and TRBJ2-5 for the parts outside the CDR3, the full variable domain is GAGVSQSPSNKVTEKGKDVELRCDPISGHTALYWYRQSLGQGLEFLIYFQGNSAPDKSGLPSDRFSAERTGGSVSTLTIQRTQQEDSAVYLCASSLNRVQTQYFGPGTRLLVL.

CDR3 DNA sequence: TGTGCCAGCAGCCCACAAGCGGCAGATACGCAGTATTTT. Its translation is CASSPQAADTQYF. This chain joins TRBV3-1 and TRBJ2-3; D might be TRBD2 (5 bases). The germline V gene has CDR1 LGHDT and CDR2 YNNKEL (reference sequence). The CDR3 runs 13 residues. V was pared by 4 bases and J by 4 bases, with 9 bases between.

V is TRBV7-9 and J is TRBJ2-1; 8 nucleotides align to TRBD2. This CDR3 has 16 residues. With V trimmed by 3 bases and J by 4 bases, 8 bases remained unmatched. The V gene's germline CDR1 is SEHNR and CDR2 FQNEAQ (reference sequence). The DNA for the CDR3 is TGTGCCAGCAGCTTCAGGGACGGGGGGGCGTACAATGAGCAGTTCTTC. Translation: CASSFRDGGAYNEQFF.

The V call is TRBV2, the J call TRBJ1-3, with D perhaps matching TRBD1 (6 bases). The CDR3 extends over 16 amino acids. Germline V gene lookup returns CDR1 SNHLY and CDR2 FYNNEI. V lost 5 bases and J 0 bases, leaving 14 bases between the germline ends. Here the CDR3 reads CASSLPGQFSGNTIYF. The CDR3 nucleotides read TGTGCCAGCAGTTTACCCGGACAGTTCTCTGGAAACACCATATATTTT.

This chain links TRBV15 with TRBJ2-1; 9 bases are a match to TRBD2. The CDR3 runs 16 residues. J lost 9 bases, V lost 5 bases, and 14 bases had no gene match. Germline assignment: CDR1 LNHNV and CDR2 YYDKDF (reference sequence). The CDR3 nucleotides are TGTGCCACCAGCTCCCAGCGGGGGGCTCCGCAGGGTGAGCAGTTCTTC. Encoded protein: CATSSQRGAPQGEQFF.

The chain has TRBV7-3 and TRBJ1-2; weak D call: TRBD1 (5 bases). The CDR3 is 16 amino acids. V was clipped by 5 bases and J by 4 bases, with 20 bases between them. CDR1 and CDR2 from the germline V gene are SGHTA and FQGTGA. CDR3 sequence: CASSTRDPGLAYGYTF. The CDR3 bases are TGTGCCAGCAGCACCCGGGACCCAGGGCTCGCCTATGGCTACACCTTC.

A few counts support this clonotype. The CDR3 sequence: CASSLAEPGQGLLGGYEKLFF. The CDR3 DNA is TGTGCCAGCAGCTTAGCTGAACCGGGACAGGGACTCCTTGGGGGGTATGAAAAACTGTTTTTT. The rearrangement joins TRBV7-9 to TRBJ1-4, with 9 positions matching TRBD1. V shed 0 bases and J 6 bases; nucleotides not matched to a gene: 20. This CDR3 spans 21 amino acids. The germline CDR1 and CDR2 sequences are SEHNR and FQNEAQ (reference sequence). The variable domain in full, completed from reference TRBV7-9 and TRBJ1-4, reads DTGVSQNPRHKITKRGQNVTFRCDPISEHNRLYWYRQTLGQGPEFLTYFQNEAQLEKSRLLSDRFSAERPKGSFSTLEIQRTEQGDSAMYLCASSLAEPGQGLLGGYEKLFFGSGTQLSVL.

The CDR3 loop reads CASSLITGPDTGELFF. In DNA, the CDR3 is TGTGCCAGCAGCTTAATCACAGGGCCGGACACCGGGGAGCTGTTTTTT. The gene calls are TRBV11-3 and TRBJ2-2; weak D call: TRBD1 (6 bases). Germline lookup yields CDR1 SGHNT and CDR2 YENEEA. The CDR3 is made up of 16 amino acids. V was trimmed by 2 bases and J by 3 bases, leaving 13 bases between them.

The chain recombines TRBV5-1 with TRBJ1-1, with 12 bases identical to TRBD1. The germline V gene has CDR1 SGHRS and CDR2 YFSETQ. The CDR3 is made up of 15 amino acids. V lost 5 bases and J lost 4; bases outside the gene matches: 6. Written as DNA, the CDR3 is TGCGCCAGCAGTCGGGACAGGGGGCCGAGCACTGAAGCTTTCTTT. Translated: CASSRDRGPSTEAFF.

This clonotype was seen many times. The chain uses TRBV12-3 or TRBV12-4 and TRBJ1-5; D uncertain. This CDR3 spans 15 amino acids. V was clipped by 6 bases and J by 0 bases, with 12 bases between them. The CDR3 protein is CASSKGRVSNQPQHF. The CDR3 DNA reads as TGTGCCAGCAGCAAAGGACGGGTTAGCAATCAGCCCCAGCATTTT.

J is TRBJ1-1 and V is TRBV5-5; D remains ambiguous. The CDR3 totals 14 residues. V lost 0 bases and J 6 bases, leaving 12 bases between the germline ends. The germline CDR1 and CDR2 sequences are SGHKS and YYEKEE (reference sequence). CDR3 protein: CASSLERPRAEAFF. CDR3 in DNA: TGTGCCAGCAGCTTGGAGCGGCCTAGGGCTGAAGCTTTCTTT.

This chain connects TRBV29-1 to TRBJ2-2; D may match TRBD1 or TRBD2 (7 bases each). CDR1 and CDR2 from the germline V gene are SQVTM and ANQGSEA. V was pared by 6 bases and J by 8 bases, with 28 bases between. This CDR3 has 17 residues. The CDR3 spells CSVILGGGQRASGELFF. The CDR3 nucleotides read TGCAGCGTCATTCTTGGGGGGGGACAGCGGGCATCGGGGGAGCTGTTTTTT.

This chain joins TRBV15 and TRBJ1-4, with D possibly being TRBD1 (5 bases). V was trimmed by 3 bases and J by 8 bases, leaving 28 bases between them. Germline V gives CDR1 LNHNV, CDR2 YYDKDF (reference sequence). The CDR3 extends over 19 amino acids. CDR3 sequence reads: CATSSNRRVPRWNREKLFF. CDR3 DNA sequence: TGTGCCACCAGCAGCAACAGGCGGGTGCCGAGGTGGAACCGGGAAAAACTGTTTTTT.

This clonotype was found a few times. The chain joins TRBV15 to TRBJ2-3, with TRBD1 matching 12 bases. Unmatched junction bases numbered 4, after V lost 3 bases and J lost 3 bases. Per germline, CDR1 LNHNV and CDR2 YYDKDF (reference sequence). The CDR3 covers 16 residues. The CDR3 sequence: CATSSRDRGRTDTQYF. CDR3 DNA: TGTGCCACCAGCAGCCGGGACAGGGGGCGGACAGATACGCAGTATTTT.

This sequence joins TRBV7-9 and TRBJ1-4; D is unresolved. Trimming stripped 1 base from V and 4 bases from J, with 10 bases between. Per the germline V gene, CDR1 is SEHNR and CDR2 is FQNEAQ (reference sequence). There are 15 residues in the CDR3. CDR3 amino acids: CASSLGRRDNEKLFF. The DNA for the CDR3 is TGTGCCAGCAGCTTAGGTCGGCGAGATAATGAAAAACTGTTTTTT.

This clonotype came up a few times. The rearrangement links TRBV5-5 to TRBJ2-7; 11 nucleotides line up with TRBD1. Unmatched junction bases numbered 10, after V lost 4 bases and J lost 7 bases. From germline, CDR1 is SGHKS and CDR2 YYEKEE (reference sequence). The CDR3 is made up of 15 amino acids. CDR3 nucleotides: TGTGCCAGCAGCCAATTCGGACAGGGGGCTGAAGAGCAGTACTTC. It yields the protein CASSQFGQGAEEQYF.

This clonotype has just a few counts. The rearrangement uses TRBV28 and TRBJ2-1, with 7 bases identical to TRBD1. CDR3 length: 14 residues. The ends lost 5 bases at V and 8 bases at J; junction bases unmatched: 9. Germline values: CDR1 MDHEN, CDR2 SYDVKM. The CDR3 is CASSGDREGHEQFF. In DNA, the CDR3 is TGTGCCAGCAGTGGAGACAGGGAAGGCCATGAGCAGTTCTTC.

This clonotype was picked up a small number of times. The rearrangement uses TRBV19 and TRBJ2-1; 8 nucleotides match TRBD2. Germline loops: CDR1 LNHDA, CDR2 SQIVND (reference sequence). V dropped 7 bases and J dropped 3; count of bases not matched to a gene: 5. The CDR3 contains 14 residues. DNA of the CDR3: TGTGCCAGTAAAGAGCGGGGGCTCTACAATGAGCAGTTCTTC. It yields the protein CASKERGLYNEQFF.

Details on this clonotype: Just one base apart from a much larger clone, this may be a read error. This chain connects TRBV7-8 to TRBJ2-7, with 7 bases fitting TRBD1. Germline loops: CDR1 SGHVS, CDR2 FQNEAQ. There are 18 residues in the CDR3. The CDR3 loop reads CVSSLTPPGQRSSYEQYV. DNA of the CDR3: TGTGTCAGCAGCTTAACCCCCCCGGGACAGCGGAGCTCCTACGAGCAGTACGTC.

This clonotype was found a few times. The DNA of the CDR3 is TGTGCCAGCAGCGCCACAGGGGGCGTTGATGAAAAACTGTTTTTT. Protein: CASSATGGVDEKLFF. The chain combines TRBV9 with TRBJ1-4, with TRBD1 identical over 9 bases. With 3 bases clipped from V and 6 bases from J, the junction kept 6 bases outside the gene matches. The germline V gene has CDR1 SGDLS and CDR2 YYNGEE. The CDR3 spans 15 residues.

This clonotype was seen more than once but under ten times. The chain employs TRBV7-9 and TRBJ2-5; 7 bases match TRBD2. The CDR3 is made up of 13 amino acids. The V gene's germline CDR1 is SEHNR and CDR2 FQNEAQ (reference sequence). Trimming at V came to 10 bases and at J to 1 base, leaving 6 bases not matched to a gene. The CDR3 region has the DNA TGTGCCACCCTCCGCGGGGGCCAAGAGACCCAGTACTTC. Protein: CATLRGGQETQYF.

Only a few counts were recorded for this clonotype. This chain connects TRBV11-2 to TRBJ1-3; TRBD1 aligns across 10 bases. Trimming took 3 bases from V and 2 from J; bases not matched to a gene: 4. The germline V gene encodes CDR1 SGHAT and CDR2 FQNNGV. This CDR3 is built from 16 residues. The CDR3 nucleotides read TGTGCCAGCAGCTTGTGGGACAGGGGAACTGGAAACACCATATATTTT. Amino acids: CASSLWDRGTGNTIYF.

This clonotype has ten or more counts. The J gene is TRBJ2-5, the V gene TRBV7-2; 8 bases fit TRBD1. Germline values: CDR1 SGHTA, CDR2 FQGNSA. The trim removed 6 bases at V and 5 bases at J, leaving 11 bases unmatched. This CDR3 spans 15 amino acids. This CDR3 is CASRDGFHRGETQYF. The CDR3 DNA is TGTGCCAGCAGGGACGGGTTCCACAGGGGGGAGACCCAGTACTTC.

The chain joins TRBV6-1 to TRBJ1-1; 10 nucleotides agree with TRBD1. CDR1 is MNHNS and CDR2 is SASEGT in the germline V gene. There are 16 residues in the CDR3. The V gene end was trimmed by 0 bases and the J gene end by 3 bases; junction bases not matched to a gene: 4. The DNA for the CDR3 is TGTGCCAGCAGTGAAGCGCGGGACAGGGGTCACACTGAAGCTTTCTTT. It is translated as CASSEARDRGHTEAFF.

This chain uses TRBV6-8 with TRBJ1-3; D is perhaps TRBD1 (5 bases). The V end lost 7 bases, the J end lost 3 bases, and 13 bases lay between the germline ends. Germline V gene data show CDR1 as MNHGY and CDR2 as SAAAGT. The CDR3 has 14 amino acids. The chain's CDR3 is CASTYGGVGNTIYF. The CDR3 DNA reads TGTGCCAGCACCTACGGGGGAGTTGGAAACACCATATATTTT.